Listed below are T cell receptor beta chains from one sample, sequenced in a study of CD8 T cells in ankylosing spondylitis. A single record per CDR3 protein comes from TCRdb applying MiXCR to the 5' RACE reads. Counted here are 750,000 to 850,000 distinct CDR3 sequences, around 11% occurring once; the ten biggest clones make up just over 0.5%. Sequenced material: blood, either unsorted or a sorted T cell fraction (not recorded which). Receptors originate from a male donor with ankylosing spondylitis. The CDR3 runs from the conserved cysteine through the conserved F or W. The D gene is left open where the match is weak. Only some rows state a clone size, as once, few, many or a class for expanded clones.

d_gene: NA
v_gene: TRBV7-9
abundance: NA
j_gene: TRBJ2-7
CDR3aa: CASSPHRGRF
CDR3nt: TGTGCCAGCAGCCCACATCGGGGCCGCTTC

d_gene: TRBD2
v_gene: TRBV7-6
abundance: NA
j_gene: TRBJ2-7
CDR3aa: CASSSYLAENSYEQYF
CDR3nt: TGTGCCAGCAGCTCATATCTAGCGGAGAACTCCTACGAGCAGTACTTC

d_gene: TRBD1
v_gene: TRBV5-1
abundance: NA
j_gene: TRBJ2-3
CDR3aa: CASSPGTGPGTDTQYF
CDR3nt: TGCGCCAGCAGCCCCGGGACAGGTCCGGGCACAGATACGCAGTATTTT

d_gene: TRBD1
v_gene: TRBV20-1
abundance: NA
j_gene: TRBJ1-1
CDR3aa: CSARAPDRGPPEAFF
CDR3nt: TGCAGTGCTAGAGCCCCAGACAGGGGCCCCCCTGAAGCTTTCTTT

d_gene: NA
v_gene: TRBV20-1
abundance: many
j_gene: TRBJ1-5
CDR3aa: CSARWGDQPQHF
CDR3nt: TGCAGTGCAAGGTGGGGTGATCAGCCCCAGCATTTT

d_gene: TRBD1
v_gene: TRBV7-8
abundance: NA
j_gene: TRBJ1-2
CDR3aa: CASSPTWDRTSGYTF
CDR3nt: TGTGCCAGCAGCCCTACTTGGGACAGGACATCCGGCTACACCTTC

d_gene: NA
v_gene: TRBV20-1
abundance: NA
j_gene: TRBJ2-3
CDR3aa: CSAPVVSATDTQYF
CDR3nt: TGCAGTGCACCCGTGGTTTCGGCCACAGATACGCAGTATTTT

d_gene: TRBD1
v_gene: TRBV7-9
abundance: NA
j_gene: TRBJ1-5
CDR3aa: CASSLGGTGVDQPQHF
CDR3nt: TGTGCCAGCAGCTTAGGCGGGACAGGGGTGGATCAGCCCCAGCATTTT

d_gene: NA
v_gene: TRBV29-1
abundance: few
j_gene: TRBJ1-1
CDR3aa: CSPTRFLNTEAFF
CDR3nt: TGCAGCCCGACGCGGTTCTTGAACACTGAAGCTTTCTTT

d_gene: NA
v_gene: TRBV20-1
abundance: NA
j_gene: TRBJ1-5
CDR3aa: CSATGTRGQPQHF
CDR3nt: TGCAGTGCTACAGGGACCCGGGGGCAGCCCCAGCATTTT

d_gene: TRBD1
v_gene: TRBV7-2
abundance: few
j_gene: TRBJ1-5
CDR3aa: CASSMDRGQPQHF
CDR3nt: TGTGCCAGCAGCATGGACAGGGGACAGCCCCAGCATTTT

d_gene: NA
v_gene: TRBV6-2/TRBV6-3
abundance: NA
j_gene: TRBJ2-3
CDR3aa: CASSRVVTDLTDTQYF
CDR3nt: TGTGCCAGCAGCCGGGTGGTAACCGACCTGACAGATACGCAGTATTTT